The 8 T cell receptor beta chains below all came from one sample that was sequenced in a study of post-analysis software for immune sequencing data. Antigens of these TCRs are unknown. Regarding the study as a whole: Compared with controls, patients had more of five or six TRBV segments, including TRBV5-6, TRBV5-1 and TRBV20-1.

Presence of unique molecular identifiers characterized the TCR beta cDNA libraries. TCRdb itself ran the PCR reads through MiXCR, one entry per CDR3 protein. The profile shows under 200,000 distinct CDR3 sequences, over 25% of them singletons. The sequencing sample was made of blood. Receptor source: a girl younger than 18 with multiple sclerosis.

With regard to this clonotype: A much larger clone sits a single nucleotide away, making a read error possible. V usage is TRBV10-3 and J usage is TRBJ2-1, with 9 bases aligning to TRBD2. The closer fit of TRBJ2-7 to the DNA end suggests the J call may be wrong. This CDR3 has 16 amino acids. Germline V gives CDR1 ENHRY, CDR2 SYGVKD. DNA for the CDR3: TGTGCCATCAGTGGGACTAGCGCCTATTCCTACAATGAGCAGTACTTC. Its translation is CAISGTSAYSYNEQYF.

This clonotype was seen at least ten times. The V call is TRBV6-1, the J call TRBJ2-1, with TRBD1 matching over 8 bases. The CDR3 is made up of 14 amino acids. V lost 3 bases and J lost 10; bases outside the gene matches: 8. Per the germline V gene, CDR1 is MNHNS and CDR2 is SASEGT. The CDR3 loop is CASSERTGYGEQFF. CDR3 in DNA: TGTGCCAGCAGTGAGAGGACAGGGTACGGCGAGCAGTTCTTC.

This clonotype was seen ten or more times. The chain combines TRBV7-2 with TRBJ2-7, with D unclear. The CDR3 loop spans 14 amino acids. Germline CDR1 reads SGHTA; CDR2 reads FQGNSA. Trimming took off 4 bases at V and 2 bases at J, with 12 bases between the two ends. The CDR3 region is CASSSFLGTYEQYF. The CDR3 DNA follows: TGTGCCAGCAGCTCCTTCTTGGGCACCTACGAGCAGTACTTC.

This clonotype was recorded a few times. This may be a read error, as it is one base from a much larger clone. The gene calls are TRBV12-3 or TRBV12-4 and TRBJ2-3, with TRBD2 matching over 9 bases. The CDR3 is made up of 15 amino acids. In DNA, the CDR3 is TGTGCCAGCAGTTTAGGAGGGACTAGCACAGATGCGCAGTATTTT. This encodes CASSLGGTSTDAQYF.

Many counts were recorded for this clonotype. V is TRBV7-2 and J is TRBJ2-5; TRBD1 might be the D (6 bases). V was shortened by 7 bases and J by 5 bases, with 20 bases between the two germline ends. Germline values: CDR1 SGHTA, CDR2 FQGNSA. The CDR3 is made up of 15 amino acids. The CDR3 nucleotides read TGTGCCAGCATCCGGGAAGGGGGAGAGTGGGAGACCCAGTACTTC. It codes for CASIREGGEWETQYF.

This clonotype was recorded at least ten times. The CDR3 nucleotides read TGTGCCAGCAGTTTAGGGGGTAGCGGGAGGTACAATGAGCAGTTCTTC. This sequence encodes CASSLGGSGRYNEQFF. The chain carries TRBV28 and TRBJ2-1; 10 bases line up with TRBD2. Germline V CDR1 and CDR2: MDHEN, SYDVKM. The ends lost 2 bases at V and 4 bases at J; junction bases unmatched: 5. This CDR3 comprises 16 residues.

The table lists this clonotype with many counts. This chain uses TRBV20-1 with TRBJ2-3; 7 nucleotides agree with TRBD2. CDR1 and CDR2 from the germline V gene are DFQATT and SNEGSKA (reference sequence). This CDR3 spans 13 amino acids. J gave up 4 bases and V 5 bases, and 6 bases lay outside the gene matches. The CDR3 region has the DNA TGCAGTGCTGGAAGCGGGGCCCCAGATACGCAGTATTTT. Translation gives CSAGSGAPDTQYF.

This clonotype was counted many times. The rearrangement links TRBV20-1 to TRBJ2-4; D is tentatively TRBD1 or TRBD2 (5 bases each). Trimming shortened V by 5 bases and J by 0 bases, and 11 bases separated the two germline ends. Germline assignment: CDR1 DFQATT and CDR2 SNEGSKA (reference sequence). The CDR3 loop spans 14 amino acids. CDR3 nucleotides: TGCAGTGCTGTTCGGGGCCTAGCCAAAAACATTCAGTACTTC. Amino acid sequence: CSAVRGLAKNIQYF.